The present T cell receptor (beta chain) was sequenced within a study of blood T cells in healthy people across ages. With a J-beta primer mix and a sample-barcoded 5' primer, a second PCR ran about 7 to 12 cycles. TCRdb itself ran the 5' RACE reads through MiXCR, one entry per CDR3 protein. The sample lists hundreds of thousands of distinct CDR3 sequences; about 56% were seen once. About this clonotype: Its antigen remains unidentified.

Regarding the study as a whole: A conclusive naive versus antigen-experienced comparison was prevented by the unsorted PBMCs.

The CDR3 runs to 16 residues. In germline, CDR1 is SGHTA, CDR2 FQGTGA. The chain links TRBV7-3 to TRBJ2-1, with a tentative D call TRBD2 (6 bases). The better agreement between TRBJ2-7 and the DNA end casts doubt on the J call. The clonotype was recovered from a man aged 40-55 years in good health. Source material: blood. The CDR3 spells CASSLNGGEAYNEQYF. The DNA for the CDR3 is TGTGCCAGCAGCTTAAATGGCGGGGAGGCCTACAATGAGCAGTACTTC.